This T cell receptor beta chain was captured in a study of blood T cells in healthy people across ages. The overall study: Every two T cells gave about one barcoded beta molecule via template switching. Study outcomes and limitations: A conclusive naive versus antigen-experienced comparison was prevented by the unsorted PBMCs. In long-lived donors, naive CD4+ cell counts and diversity exceeded those of aged donors.

The CDR3 is made up of 15 amino acids. Germline V gene lookup returns CDR1 SGHDT and CDR2 YYEEEE. The J segment lost 0 bases and the V segment lost 3 bases, leaving 5 bases of the junction unmatched. A second roughly 6 to 11 cycle PCR used barcoded and J-beta primers. Template switching added a 12-random-nucleotide identifier to every cDNA molecule. TCRdb re-derived calls from the 5' RACE reads in MiXCR, one entry per CDR3 protein. The sample has 850,000 to 1,000,000 distinct CDR3 sequences, about 48% seen once. Turning to this clonotype: Its target is not known.

The origin of this receptor is a man aged 25 to 40 in good health. Material: blood. The J gene is TRBJ1-2, the V gene TRBV5-6, with TRBD1 matching over 7 bases. The DNA for the CDR3 is TGTGCCAGCAGCTCCTTACAGGGGCCTAACTATGGCTACACCTTC. Its translation is CASSSLQGPNYGYTF.